A selection of T cell receptor beta chains follows, all from one sample in a study of response to subunit inactivated influenza vaccine. TCRdb reprocessed the RT-PCR reads via MiXCR and lists one record per CDR3 protein. This sample has around 850,000 distinct CDR3 sequences, with about a fifth found just once. Here the sequenced sample was PBMCs from blood, taken more than 4 days after vaccination. The receptors come from a middle-aged man who received an inactivated influenza vaccine. CDR3s include the opening cysteine and the closing phenylalanine or tryptophan. Each record gives: clone size, D gene, V gene, J gene, CDR3 DNA, CDR3 protein. The D gene is left open where the match is weak. Only part of the rows carry a size: once, few, many, or a class if the clone is expanded.

-	-	TRBV7-2	TRBJ1-4	TGTGCCAGCAGCGCCTTAACGGGGCGTGATGAAAAACTGTTTTTT	CASSALTGRDEKLFF
-	-	TRBV12-3/TRBV12-4	TRBJ2-1	TGTGCCAGCAGCAATGTGGGAAATGGGGATGAGCAGTTCTTC	CASSNVGNGDEQFF
few	TRBD1	TRBV27	TRBJ2-7	TGTGCCAGCAGTTCAGGGGGACGCAACTCCTACGAGCAGTACTTC	CASSSGGRNSYEQYF
-	TRBD2	TRBV5-1	TRBJ2-6	TGCGCCAGGTCGCCGACTAGCGGATCCTCTGGGGCCAACGTCCTGACTTTC	CARSPTSGSSGANVLTF
-	TRBD1	TRBV29-1	TRBJ2-2	TGCAGCGTTGAAGCGCGAGACAGGGGGAACACCGGGGAGCTGTTTTTT	CSVEARDRGNTGELFF
many	-	TRBV24-1	TRBJ1-5	TGTGCCACCAGTGATCCCCTCCGGCAAGATGAGCCCCAGCATTTT	CATSDPLRQDEPQHF
-	-	TRBV7-9	TRBJ2-7	TGTGCCAGCAGCTTAGCCAGGAGCTACTACGAGCAGTACTTC	CASSLARSYYEQYF
-	-	TRBV10-3	TRBJ1-5	TGTGCCATCAGCCAGGACCGACCCGAGAATCAGCCCCAGCATTTT	CAISQDRPENQPQHF
-	TRBD1	TRBV9	TRBJ2-6	TGTGCCAGCAGCGTCTCCCGGGACAGGGACGGGGCCAACGTCCTGACTTTC	CASSVSRDRDGANVLTF
-	TRBD1	TRBV11-1	TRBJ2-7	TGTGCCAGCAGCTTAACACCGGCGATAACCGGGACAGGGGTATACGAGCAGTACTTC	CASSLTPAITGTGVYEQYF
-	-	TRBV12-3/TRBV12-4	TRBJ1-4	TGTGCCAGCAGTTCGAGGCAGGGGCAGGTGACGGAAAAACTGTTTTTT	CASSSRQGQVTEKLFF
-	TRBD1	TRBV29-1	TRBJ2-2	TGCAGCGTTGAAGATCAGGGGGCGATCACCGGGGAGCTGTTTTTT	CSVEDQGAITGELFF
few	TRBD1	TRBV6-2/TRBV6-3	TRBJ1-4	TGTGCCAGCAGCAGGGACAGCGCAACTAATGAAAAACTGTTTTTT	CASSRDSATNEKLFF
-	-	TRBV12-3/TRBV12-4	TRBJ2-6	TGTGCCAGCATGGCGGCTAGCTCTGGGGCCAACGTCCTGACTTTC	CASMAASSGANVLTF
many	-	TRBV12-3/TRBV12-4	TRBJ2-2	TGTGCCAGCAGTTTTGGACAGACCGGGGAGCTGTTTTTT	CASSFGQTGELFF
-	-	TRBV7-9	TRBJ1-1	TGTGCCAGCAGGGGCGTGGGCGGCCAGGCTGAAGCTTTCTTT	CASRGVGGQAEAFF
-	-	TRBV18	TRBJ2-6	TGTGCCAGCTCACCTCTGGTGGGCTATGGGGCCAACGTCCTGACTTTC	CASSPLVGYGANVLTF
few	-	TRBV24-1	TRBJ2-1	TGTGCCACCAGTGATTTTGATCGGTGGAATGAGCAGTTCTTC	CATSDFDRWNEQFF
once	TRBD1	TRBV18	TRBJ1-3	TGTGCCAGCTCAACCGGACAGGGGGTGACTGGAAACACCATATATTTT	CASSTGQGVTGNTIYF
-	TRBD1	TRBV5-1	TRBJ2-7	TGCGCCAGCAAACGGACAGGGGGCTTCAATAAGCAGTACTTC	CASKRTGGFNKQYF
-	-	TRBV2	TRBJ2-7	TGTGCCAGCAGTGAATTAGCGTCAGGGCCCCCCTACGAGCAGTACTTC	CASSELASGPPYEQYF
-	TRBD1	TRBV5-6	TRBJ2-5	TGTGCCAGCAGCTTTTACGACAGGGGGCAAGAGACCCAGTACTTC	CASSFYDRGQETQYF
-	TRBD1	TRBV20-1	TRBJ2-3	TGCAGTGCTCTTCACGACAGGGCTCGGACAGATACGCAGTATTTT	CSALHDRARTDTQYF
few	-	TRBV10-2	TRBJ2-1	TGCGCCAGCAGTGAGCCTGAAGGGGCGAACTCGTTCTTC	CASSEPEGANSFF
few	-	TRBV28	TRBJ1-5	TGTGCCAGCGGACGGGGTTACAATCAGCCCCAGCATTTT	CASGRGYNQPQHF
few	TRBD2	TRBV9	TRBJ2-1	TGTGCCAGCAGCGTAGAGATCTGGAGTAGCGGGGCAGAGCAGTTCTTC	CASSVEIWSSGAEQFF